The sequence of this T cell receptor (beta chain) was determined in a study of memory CD8 T cells in hepatitis C reinfection. Study-wide findings and caveats: Roughly five donors were too few for definitive public clonotype conclusions.

A single count supports this clone. Its antigen is as yet unknown. The time point here: pre-reinfection, 55 to 20 weeks before reinfection detection. The sorted cells went straight to TCR sequencing with no prior in vitro expansion. People who inject drugs from Montreal's HEPCO study were the donors. Total naive CD8 T cells were sorted as viable CD3+ CD8+ CD45RO- cells from two donors. Profiled with immunoSEQ multiplex PCR; TCRdb holds only in-frame clones, not every one. Of approximately 50,000 clones in the sample, nearly 90% were seen once. The sequence derives from a man aged 18 to 29 with hepatitis C virus infection. Sequenced material: naive CD8+ T cells sorted from blood.

CDR3 DNA: TGTGCCAGCAGCCCGACAGGCTATCAGCCCCAGCATTTT. It specifies CASSPTGYQPQHF. The rearrangement joins TRBV5-5 to TRBJ1-5; a weak D match, TRBD1 (6 bases). The CDR3 spans 13 residues. Germline V gives CDR1 SGHKS, CDR2 YYEKEE (reference sequence). V was pared by 4 bases and J by 5 bases, with 10 bases between.